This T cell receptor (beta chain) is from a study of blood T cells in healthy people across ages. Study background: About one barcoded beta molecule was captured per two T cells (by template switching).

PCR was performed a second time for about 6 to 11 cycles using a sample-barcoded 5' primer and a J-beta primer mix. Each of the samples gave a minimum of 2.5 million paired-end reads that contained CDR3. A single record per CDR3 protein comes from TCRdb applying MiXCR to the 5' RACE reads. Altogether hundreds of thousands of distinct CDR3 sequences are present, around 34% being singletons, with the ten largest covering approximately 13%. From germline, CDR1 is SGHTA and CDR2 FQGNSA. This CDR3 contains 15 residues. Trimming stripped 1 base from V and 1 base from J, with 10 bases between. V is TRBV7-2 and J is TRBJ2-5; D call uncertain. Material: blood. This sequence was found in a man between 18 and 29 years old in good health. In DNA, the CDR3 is TGTGCCAGCAGCTTAGACTCCCAAATCCAAGAGACCCAGTACTTC. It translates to CASSLDSQIQETQYF. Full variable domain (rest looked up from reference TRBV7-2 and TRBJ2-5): GAGVSQSPSNKVTEKGKDVELRCDPISGHTALYWYRQSLGQGLEFLIYFQGNSAPDKSGLPSDRFSAERTGGSVSTLTIQRTQQEDSAVYLCASSLDSQIQETQYFGPGTRLLVL.